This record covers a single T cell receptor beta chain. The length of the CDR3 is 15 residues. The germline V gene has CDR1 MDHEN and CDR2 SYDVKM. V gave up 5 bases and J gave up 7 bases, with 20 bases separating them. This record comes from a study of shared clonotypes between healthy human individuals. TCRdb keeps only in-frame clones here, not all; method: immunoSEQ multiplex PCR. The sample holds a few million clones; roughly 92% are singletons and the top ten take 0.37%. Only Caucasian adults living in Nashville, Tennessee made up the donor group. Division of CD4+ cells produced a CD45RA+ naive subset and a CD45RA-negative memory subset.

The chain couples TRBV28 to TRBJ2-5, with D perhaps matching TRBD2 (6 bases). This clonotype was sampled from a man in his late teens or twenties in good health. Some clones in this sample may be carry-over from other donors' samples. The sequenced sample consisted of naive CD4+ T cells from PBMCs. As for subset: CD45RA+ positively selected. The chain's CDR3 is CASSAPARGSWTQYF. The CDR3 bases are TGTGCCAGCAGTGCCCCGGCGCGGGGCTCATGGACCCAGTACTTC.